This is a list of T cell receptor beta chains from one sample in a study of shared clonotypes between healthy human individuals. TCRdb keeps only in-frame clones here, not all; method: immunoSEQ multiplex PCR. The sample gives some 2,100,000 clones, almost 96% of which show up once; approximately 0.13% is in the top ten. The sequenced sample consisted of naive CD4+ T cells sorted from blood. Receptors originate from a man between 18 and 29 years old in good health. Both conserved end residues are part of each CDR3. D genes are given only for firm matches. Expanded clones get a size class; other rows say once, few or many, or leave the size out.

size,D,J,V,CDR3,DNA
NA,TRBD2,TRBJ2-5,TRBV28,CASSSGGWQETQYF,TGTGCCAGCAGTAGCGGGGGATGGCAAGAGACCCAGTACTTC
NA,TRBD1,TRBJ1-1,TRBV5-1,CASSSDVQGGEEKAFF,TGCGCCAGCAGCTCGGACGTACAGGGGGGAGAAGAGAAAGCTTTCTTT
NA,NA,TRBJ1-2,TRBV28,CASKTWELANYGYTF,TGTGCCAGCAAGACGTGGGAGTTAGCTAACTATGGCTACACCTTC
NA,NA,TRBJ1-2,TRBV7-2,CASSRGELDYGYTF,TGTGCCAGCAGCCGGGGGGAATTAGACTATGGCTACACCTTC
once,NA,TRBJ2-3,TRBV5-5,CASSLMSTQYF,TGTGCCAGCAGCTTAATGAGTACGCAGTATTTT
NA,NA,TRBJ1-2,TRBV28,CASSYGGDYGYTF,TGTGCCAGCAGTTATGGGGGGGACTATGGCTACACCTTC
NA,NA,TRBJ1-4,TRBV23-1,CASSQYVDEKLFF,TGCGCCAGCAGTCAATACGTGGATGAAAAACTGTTTTTT
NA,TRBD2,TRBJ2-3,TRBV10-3,CAISPQREAADTQYF,TGTGCCATCAGTCCTCAGCGGGAGGCCGCAGATACGCAGTATTTT
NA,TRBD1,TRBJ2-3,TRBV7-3,CASSYPGQGTDTQYF,TGTGCCAGCAGCTATCCGGGACAGGGGACAGATACGCAGTATTTT
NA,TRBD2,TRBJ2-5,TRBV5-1,CASRQGLAGAQETQYF,TGCGCCAGCAGGCAAGGACTAGCGGGGGCACAAGAGACCCAGTACTTC
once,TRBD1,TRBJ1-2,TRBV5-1,CASSLEGGESFHYTF,TGCGCCAGCAGCTTGGAAGGGGGCGAGAGCTTTCACTACACCTTC
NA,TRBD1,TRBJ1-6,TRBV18,CASSPGTGYNSPLHF,TGTGCCAGCTCACCTGGGACAGGCTATAATTCACCCCTCCACTTT
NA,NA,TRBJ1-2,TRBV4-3,CASSQEGGTGYGYTF,TGCGCCAGCAGCCAAGAAGGCGGGACTGGGTATGGCTACACCTTC
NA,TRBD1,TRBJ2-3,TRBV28,CASSSPGQGGTDTQYF,TGTGCCAGCAGTTCTCCGGGACAGGGGGGGACAGATACGCAGTATTTT
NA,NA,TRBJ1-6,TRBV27,CASSFRSQEGSYNSPLHF,TGTGCCAGCAGCTTTAGGTCACAGGAGGGCTCCTATAATTCACCCCTCCACTTT
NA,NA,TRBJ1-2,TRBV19,CASSRGDYGYTF,TGTGCCAGTAGTCGGGGTGACTATGGCTACACCTTC
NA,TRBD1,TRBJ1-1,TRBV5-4,CASSSGGRGPNTEAFF,TGTGCCAGCAGCTCAGGGGGCAGGGGGCCAAACACTGAAGCTTTCTTT
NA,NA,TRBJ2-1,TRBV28,CASSFQGTRSYNEQFF,TGTGCCAGCAGTTTTCAGGGGACTCGCTCCTACAATGAGCAGTTCTTC
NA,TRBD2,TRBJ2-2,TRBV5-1,CASSFGLATGELFF,TGCGCCAGCAGCTTTGGACTAGCGACCGGGGAGCTGTTTTTT
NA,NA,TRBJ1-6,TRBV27,CASTTPTPPLGVLHF,TGTGCCAGCACAACCCCAACCCCCCCACTAGGGGTCCTCCACTTT
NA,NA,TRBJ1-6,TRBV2,CASRERDITDSPLHF,TGTGCCAGCAGGGAACGGGACATTACGGATTCACCCCTCCACTTT
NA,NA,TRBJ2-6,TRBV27,CASSLLGSGANVLTF,TGTGCCAGCAGTTTACTTGGCTCTGGGGCCAACGTCCTGACTTTC
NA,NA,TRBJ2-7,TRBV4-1,CASSQDRALIYEQYF,TGCGCCAGCAGCCAAGACAGGGCGCTGATCTACGAGCAGTACTTC
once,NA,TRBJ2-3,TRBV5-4,CASSLEAALTDTQYF,TGTGCCAGCAGCTTGGAGGCAGCTCTTACAGATACGCAGTATTTT
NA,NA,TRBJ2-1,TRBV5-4,CASSLQGSHNEQFF,TGTGCCAGCAGCTTGCAGGGGTCCCACAATGAGCAGTTCTTC
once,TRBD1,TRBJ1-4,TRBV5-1,CASSLRGQSEAKLFF,TGCGCCAGCAGCTTGAGGGGACAGAGTGAGGCAAAACTGTTTTTT
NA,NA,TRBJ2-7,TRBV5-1,CASSLQGTHEQYF,TGCGCCAGCAGCTTGCAGGGAACCCACGAGCAGTACTTC
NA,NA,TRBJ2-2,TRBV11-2,CASSPAITGELFF,TGTGCCAGCAGCCCAGCGATAACCGGGGAGCTGTTTTTT
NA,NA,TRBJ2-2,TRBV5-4,CASSLQEGNTGELFF,TGTGCCAGCAGCTTGCAGGAGGGTAACACCGGGGAGCTGTTTTTT
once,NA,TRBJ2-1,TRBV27,CASSLFGQDEQFF,TGTGCCAGCAGTTTATTCGGCCAGGATGAGCAGTTCTTC
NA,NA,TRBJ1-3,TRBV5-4,CASSLGTNRAGNTIYF,TGTGCCAGCAGCTTGGGTACCAATAGAGCTGGAAACACCATATATTTT
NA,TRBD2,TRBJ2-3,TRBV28,CASSLSGVLSTDTQYF,TGTGCCAGCAGTTTGAGCGGGGTACTTAGCACAGATACGCAGTATTTT
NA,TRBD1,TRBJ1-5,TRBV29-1,CSVEAGGNQPQHF,TGCAGCGTTGAGGCAGGGGGGAATCAGCCCCAGCATTTT
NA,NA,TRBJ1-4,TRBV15,CATSIFLFSSNEKLFF,TGTGCCACCAGTATCTTTCTATTCTCCTCTAATGAAAAACTGTTTTTT
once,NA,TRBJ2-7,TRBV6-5,CASRSRGRYEQYF,TGTGCCAGCAGATCCAGAGGACGCTACGAGCAGTACTTC
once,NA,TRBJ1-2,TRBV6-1,CASSEAFNYGYTF,TGTGCCAGCAGTGAAGCTTTCAACTATGGCTACACCTTC
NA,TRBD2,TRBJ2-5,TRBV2,CASSPIAGGPETQYF,TGTGCCAGCAGTCCTATAGCGGGAGGGCCGGAGACCCAGTACTTC
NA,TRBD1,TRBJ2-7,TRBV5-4,CASSFPGQRSLGEQYF,TGTGCCAGCAGCTTCCCGGGACAGAGGAGCCTCGGGGAGCAGTACTTC
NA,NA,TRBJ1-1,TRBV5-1,CASSLASQDLEAFF,TGCGCCAGCAGCTTGGCCTCGCAGGACCTTGAAGCTTTCTTT
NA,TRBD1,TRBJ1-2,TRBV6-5,CASSTRDSGYTF,TGTGCCAGCAGTACCCGGGACAGCGGCTACACCTTC
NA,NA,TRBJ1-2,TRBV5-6,CASSLVGTDYGYTF,TGTGCCAGCAGCTTGGTGGGGACTGATTATGGCTACACCTTC
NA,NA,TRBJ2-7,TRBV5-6,CASSLYEVSYEQYF,TGTGCCAGCAGCTTGTATGAGGTTTCCTACGAGCAGTACTTC
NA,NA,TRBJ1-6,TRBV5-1,CASSWGPREGDNSPLHF,TGCGCCAGCAGCTGGGGGCCGCGAGAAGGGGATAATTCACCCCTCCACTTT
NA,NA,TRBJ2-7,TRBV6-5,CASSYSRAGINEQYF,TGTGCCAGCAGTTACTCGAGGGCAGGGATAAACGAGCAGTACTTC
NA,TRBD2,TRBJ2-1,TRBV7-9,CASSSVSGGFGNEQFF,TGTGCCAGCAGCTCTGTTAGCGGGGGGTTTGGGAATGAGCAGTTCTTC
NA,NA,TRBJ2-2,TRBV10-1,CASSGERATGTGELFF,TGCGCCAGCAGTGGGGAAAGGGCGACGGGCACCGGGGAGCTGTTTTTT
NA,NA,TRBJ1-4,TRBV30,CAWSASNGNPNEKLFF,TGTGCCTGGAGTGCTTCCAACGGGAACCCTAATGAAAAACTGTTTTTT
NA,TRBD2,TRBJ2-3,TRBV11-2,CASSGSGRITDTQYF,TGTGCCAGCAGCGGTAGCGGGAGAATCACAGATACGCAGTATTTT
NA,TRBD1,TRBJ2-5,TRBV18,CASSRDRNQETQYF,TGTGCCAGCTCTCGGGACAGGAACCAAGAGACCCAGTACTTC
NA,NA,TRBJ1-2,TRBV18,CASSEGYGYTF,TGTGCCAGCTCAGAGGGGTATGGCTACACCTTC
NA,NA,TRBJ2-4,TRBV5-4,CASSTWTQRTIQYF,TGTGCCAGCAGCACCTGGACCCAACGGACCATTCAGTACTTC
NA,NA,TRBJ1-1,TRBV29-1,CSVGMNTEAFF,TGCAGCGTTGGAATGAACACTGAAGCTTTCTTT
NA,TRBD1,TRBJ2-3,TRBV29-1,CSATGLSTDTQYF,TGCAGCGCGACAGGGTTGAGCACAGATACGCAGTATTTT
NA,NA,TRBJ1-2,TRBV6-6,CASSNPQGFGNYGYTF,TGTGCCAGCAGTAATCCACAGGGATTCGGTAACTATGGCTACACCTTC
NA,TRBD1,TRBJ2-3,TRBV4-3,CASSHGQGSLDTQYF,TGCGCCAGCAGCCACGGACAGGGGAGTCTAGATACGCAGTATTTT
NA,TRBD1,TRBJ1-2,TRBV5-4,CASRPTGGDGYTF,TGTGCCAGCAGACCGACAGGGGGCGATGGCTACACCTTC
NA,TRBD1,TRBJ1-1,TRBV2,CASRGTGAATEAFF,TGTGCCAGCAGGGGGACAGGGGCAGCCACTGAAGCTTTCTTT
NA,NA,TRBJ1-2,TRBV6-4,CASSETFNYGYTF,TGTGCCAGCAGTGAGACATTTAACTATGGCTACACCTTC